This is a list of T cell receptor beta chains from one sample in a study of cytomegalovirus exposure and HLA in healthy donors. TCRdb keeps only in-frame clones here, not all; method: immunoSEQ multiplex PCR. The sample lists roughly 190,000 clones; about three quarters were seen once. Specimen: PBMCs. Every receptor here comes from a female donor in good health and CMV-seronegative. Each CDR3 is given with its conserved first and last residue. D genes are given only for firm matches. Only part of the rows carry a size: once, few, many, or a class if the clone is expanded.

size,J,D,V,DNA,CDR3
.,TRBJ1-5,.,TRBV9,TGTGCCAGCAGCGTAGGAGCCGAACAGCCCCAGCATTTT,CASSVGAEQPQHF
.,TRBJ1-2,.,TRBV2,TGTGCCAGCAGTTCGCTACAGGGCCTAGGTGGCTACACCTTC,CASSSLQGLGGYTF
.,TRBJ2-7,TRBD2,TRBV2,TGTGCCAGCAAGGCCCTGGGACTAGCGGGAGACGAGCAGTACTTC,CASKALGLAGDEQYF
few,TRBJ1-6,.,TRBV7-2,TGTGCCAGCATAAGGGGCAAGGTTGGCAATTCACCCCTCCACTTT,CASIRGKVGNSPLHF
.,TRBJ2-2,.,TRBV5-6,TGTGCCAGCAGCTTCGACAGGGAGGCCGGGGAGCTGTTTTTT,CASSFDREAGELFF
.,TRBJ1-3,.,TRBV20-1,TGCAGTGCCACAAGTGGAAACACCATATATTTT,CSATSGNTIYF
.,TRBJ1-4,TRBD1,TRBV5-1,TGCGCCAGCAGCTTGCCAGGGGGCGGAACTAATGAAAAACTGTTTTTT,CASSLPGGGTNEKLFF
.,TRBJ1-4,.,TRBV27,TGTGCCACCCGACAAGGGGCAGGGGCCTCTAATGAAAAACTGTTTTTT,CATRQGAGASNEKLFF
.,TRBJ2-2,.,TRBV11-2,TGTGCCAGCAGCTTAGAGGCCCGGGAGCTGTTTTTT,CASSLEARELFF
.,TRBJ2-1,TRBD1,TRBV28,TGTGCCAGCAGTTTAAGAGGGGGCGCGCCTAATGAGCAGTTCTTC,CASSLRGGAPNEQFF
.,TRBJ1-1,.,TRBV5-5,TGTGCCAGCAGCCCCGACAGCCACACTGAAGCTTTCTTT,CASSPDSHTEAFF
.,TRBJ1-4,TRBD1,TRBV6-1,TGTGCCAGCAGTGACCTCGGACAGGGGAAGGAAAAACTGTTTTTT,CASSDLGQGKEKLFF
.,TRBJ2-3,TRBD2,TRBV28,TGTGCCAGCAGTTTTAGCGGGGGACCTGAAGATACGCAGTATTTT,CASSFSGGPEDTQYF
once,TRBJ2-2,.,TRBV29-1,TGCAGCGTTGGCGAGGGGGGGTGGGGTTCCGGGGAGCTGTTTTTT,CSVGEGGWGSGELFF
.,TRBJ1-1,.,TRBV30,TGTGCCTGGAGGCGGGCAGTGAACACTGAAGCTTTCTTT,CAWRRAVNTEAFF
few,TRBJ1-4,TRBD1,TRBV6-1,TGTGCCAGCGGGCCTAGACAGGGTAGGAATGAAAAACTGTTTTTT,CASGPRQGRNEKLFF
.,TRBJ1-6,TRBD1,TRBV13,TGTGCCAGCAGCTTAGTTTCGGCAGGGGGCCCTAATTCACCCCTCCACTTT,CASSLVSAGGPNSPLHF
.,TRBJ1-3,TRBD1,TRBV30,TGTGCCTGGAGTGTATGGACAGGGAACCGAAACACCATATATTTT,CAWSVWTGNRNTIYF
.,TRBJ1-1,TRBD1,TRBV19,TGTGCCAGGGGGACAGGGACGAACACTGAAGCTTTCTTT,CARGTGTNTEAFF
few,TRBJ1-1,TRBD1,TRBV19,TGTGCCACATCGACAGGGTTGCGAGCTTTCTTT,CATSTGLRAFF
.,TRBJ1-6,TRBD1,TRBV28,TGTGCCAGCAGGCGGACAGGGGGGATTTATAATTCACCCCTCCACTTT,CASRRTGGIYNSPLHF
few,TRBJ2-7,TRBD1,TRBV7-2,TGTGCCAGCAGCTTAGACCAGGGGGCCTACGAGCAGTACTTC,CASSLDQGAYEQYF
.,TRBJ1-2,.,TRBV5-6,TGTGCCAGCAGCTCAGGGGACACGGACTTCTATGGCTACACCTTC,CASSSGDTDFYGYTF
.,TRBJ1-4,.,TRBV2,TGTGCCAGCAGCGCTATTACAGGGTTCGGAAATGAAAAACTGTTTTTT,CASSAITGFGNEKLFF
.,TRBJ1-5,.,TRBV28,TGTGCCAGCAGGGGCGACAGGCCAAATCAGCCCCAGCATTTT,CASRGDRPNQPQHF
.,TRBJ2-6,.,TRBV6-5,TGTGCCAGCAGTAGAGGCTCTGGGGCCAACGTCCTGACTTTC,CASSRGSGANVLTF
few,TRBJ2-7,.,TRBV5-1,TGCGCCAGCAGTAGCCTGACCTACGAGCAGTACTTC,CASSSLTYEQYF
.,TRBJ2-1,TRBD2,TRBV7-9,TGTGCCAGCAGCTTAAGTTATGGACTAGGGGACAATGAGCAGTTCTTC,CASSLSYGLGDNEQFF